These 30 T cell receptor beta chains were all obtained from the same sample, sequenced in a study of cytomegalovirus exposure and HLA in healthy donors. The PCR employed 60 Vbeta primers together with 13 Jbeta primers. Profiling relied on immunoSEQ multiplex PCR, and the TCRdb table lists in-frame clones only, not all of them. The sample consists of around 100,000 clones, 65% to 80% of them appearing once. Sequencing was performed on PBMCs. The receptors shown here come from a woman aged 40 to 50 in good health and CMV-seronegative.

CDR3 sequence: CASSFGGGLDTQYF. The DNA for the CDR3 is TGTGCCAGCAGTTTCGGGGGAGGGTTGGATACGCAGTATTTT. The chain couples TRBV28 to TRBJ2-3; 7 positions agree with TRBD2. The CDR3 is 14 residues long. Per germline, CDR1 MDHEN and CDR2 SYDVKM. J gave up 6 bases and V 3 bases, and 6 bases lay outside the gene matches.

The CDR3 here is CASSPQLGGGSTEAFF. The CDR3, as DNA: TGTGCCAGCTCACCACAACTGGGAGGGGGAAGCACTGAAGCTTTCTTT. The chain is built from TRBV18 and TRBJ1-1; D might be TRBD1 (6 bases). The germline V gene has CDR1 KGHSH and CDR2 LQKENI. CDR3 length: 16 amino acids. Deletions cut 1 base from V and 4 bases from J, with 16 bases between.

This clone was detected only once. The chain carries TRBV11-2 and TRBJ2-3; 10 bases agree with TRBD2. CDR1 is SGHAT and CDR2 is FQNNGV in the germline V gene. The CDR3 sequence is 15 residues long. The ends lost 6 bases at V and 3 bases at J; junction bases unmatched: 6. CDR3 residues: CASSAVAGGTDTQYF. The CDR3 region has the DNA TGTGCCAGCAGTGCCGTAGCGGGAGGAACAGATACGCAGTATTTT.

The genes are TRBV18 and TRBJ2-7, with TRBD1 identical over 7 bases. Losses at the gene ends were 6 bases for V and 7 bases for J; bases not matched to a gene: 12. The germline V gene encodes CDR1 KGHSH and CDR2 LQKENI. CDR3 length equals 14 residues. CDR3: CASSSGPGQREQYF. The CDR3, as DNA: TGTGCCAGCTCGTCAGGGCCGGGACAGAGGGAGCAGTACTTC.

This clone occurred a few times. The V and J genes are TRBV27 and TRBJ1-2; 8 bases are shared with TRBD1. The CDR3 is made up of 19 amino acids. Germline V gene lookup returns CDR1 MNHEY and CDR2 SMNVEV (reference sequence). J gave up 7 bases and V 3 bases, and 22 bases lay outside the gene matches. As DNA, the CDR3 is TGTGCCAGCAGTTTGGGGAGCGTTGGACAGGGCGCCATCAGGACTGGCTACACCTTC. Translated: CASSLGSVGQGAIRTGYTF.

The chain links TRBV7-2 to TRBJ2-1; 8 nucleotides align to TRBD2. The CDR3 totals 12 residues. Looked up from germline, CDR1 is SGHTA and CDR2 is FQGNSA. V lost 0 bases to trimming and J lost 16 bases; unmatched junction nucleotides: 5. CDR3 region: CASSLAAGARFF. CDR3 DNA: TGTGCCAGCAGCTTAGCAGCGGGGGCTCGATTCTTC.

The CDR3: CASSLSRGGQETQYF. Here the CDR3 DNA reads TGTGCCAGCAGTTTATCGAGGGGAGGCCAAGAGACCCAGTACTTC. The chain recombines TRBV27 with TRBJ2-5; D possibly corresponds to TRBD2 (6 bases). Germline V gene lookup returns CDR1 MNHEY and CDR2 SMNVEV (reference sequence). CDR3 length: 15 residues. The V gene lost 0 bases and the J gene lost 1 base, with 9 bases spanning the gap.

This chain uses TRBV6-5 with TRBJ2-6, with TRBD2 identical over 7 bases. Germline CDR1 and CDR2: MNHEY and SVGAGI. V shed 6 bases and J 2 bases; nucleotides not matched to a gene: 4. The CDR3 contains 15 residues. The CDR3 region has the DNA TGTGCCAGCAGCCTCAGCGGGGCTGGGGCCAACGTCCTGACTTTC. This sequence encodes CASSLSGAGANVLTF.

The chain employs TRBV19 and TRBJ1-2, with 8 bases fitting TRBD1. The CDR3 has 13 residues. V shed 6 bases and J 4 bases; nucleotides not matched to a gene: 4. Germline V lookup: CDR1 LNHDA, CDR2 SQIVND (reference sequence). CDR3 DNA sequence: TGTGCCAGTAGCCGGGACAGGCCCTATGGCTACACCTTC. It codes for CASSRDRPYGYTF.

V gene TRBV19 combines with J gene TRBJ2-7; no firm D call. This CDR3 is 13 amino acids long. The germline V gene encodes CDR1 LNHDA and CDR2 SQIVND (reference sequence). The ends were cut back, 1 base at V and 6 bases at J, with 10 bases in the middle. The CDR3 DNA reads TGTGCCAGTAGTATAGCGCTGGGCAGCGAGCAGTACTTC. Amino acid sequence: CASSIALGSEQYF.

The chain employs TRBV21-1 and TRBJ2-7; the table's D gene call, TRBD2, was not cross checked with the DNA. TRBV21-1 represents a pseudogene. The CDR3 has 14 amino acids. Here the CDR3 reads CASRILESSYEQYF. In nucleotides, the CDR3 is TGTGCCAGCAGGATTCTGGAGAGCTCCTACGAGCAGTACTTC.

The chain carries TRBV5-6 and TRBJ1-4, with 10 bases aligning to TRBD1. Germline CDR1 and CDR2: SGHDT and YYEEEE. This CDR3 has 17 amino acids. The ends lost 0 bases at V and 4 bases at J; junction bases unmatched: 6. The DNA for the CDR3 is TGTGCCAGCAGCTTGGTCCGGACAGGGGGTGTTAATGAAAAACTGTTTTTT. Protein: CASSLVRTGGVNEKLFF.

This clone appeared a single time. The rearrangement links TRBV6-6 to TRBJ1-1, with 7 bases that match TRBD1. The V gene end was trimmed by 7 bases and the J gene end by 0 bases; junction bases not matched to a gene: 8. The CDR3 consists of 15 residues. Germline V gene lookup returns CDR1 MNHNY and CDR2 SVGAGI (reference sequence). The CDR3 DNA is TGTGCCAGCACTAAAGAGGGACAGATGAACACTGAAGCTTTCTTT. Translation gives CASTKEGQMNTEAFF.

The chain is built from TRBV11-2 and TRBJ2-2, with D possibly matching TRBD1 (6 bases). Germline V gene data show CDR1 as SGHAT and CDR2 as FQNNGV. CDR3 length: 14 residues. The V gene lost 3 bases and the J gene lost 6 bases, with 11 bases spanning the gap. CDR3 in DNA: TGTGCCAGCAGCTTTAACAGGGAAGCCGGGGAGCTGTTTTTT. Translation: CASSFNREAGELFF.

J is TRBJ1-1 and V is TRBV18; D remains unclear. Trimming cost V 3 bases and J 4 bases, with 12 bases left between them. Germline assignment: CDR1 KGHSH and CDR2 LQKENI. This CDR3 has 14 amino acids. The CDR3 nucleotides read TGTGCCAGCTCACCGGACGGACTGAGCACTGAAGCTTTCTTT. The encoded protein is CASSPDGLSTEAFF.

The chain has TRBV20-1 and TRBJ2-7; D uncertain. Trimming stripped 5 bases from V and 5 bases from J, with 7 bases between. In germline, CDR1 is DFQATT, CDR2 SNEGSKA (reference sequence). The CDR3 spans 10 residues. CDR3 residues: CSALENEQYF. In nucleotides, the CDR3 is TGCAGTGCTCTTGAGAACGAGCAGTACTTC.

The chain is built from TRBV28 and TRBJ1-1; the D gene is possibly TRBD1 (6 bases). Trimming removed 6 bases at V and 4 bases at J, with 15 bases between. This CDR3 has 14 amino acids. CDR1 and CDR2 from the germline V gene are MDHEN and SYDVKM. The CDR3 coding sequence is TGTGCCAGCAGCCCAACAGGGCTGGGCACTGAAGCTTTCTTT. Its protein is CASSPTGLGTEAFF.

The CDR3 loop is CAWSVLGQRFLNTEAFF. DNA for the CDR3: TGTGCCTGGAGTGTACTGGGACAGAGATTTTTGAACACTGAAGCTTTCTTT. The rearrangement uses TRBV30 and TRBJ1-1, with 7 bases identical to TRBD1. The J segment lost 0 bases and the V segment lost 0 bases, leaving 10 bases of the junction unmatched. From germline, CDR1 is GTSNPN and CDR2 SVGIG (reference sequence). The CDR3 spans 17 residues.

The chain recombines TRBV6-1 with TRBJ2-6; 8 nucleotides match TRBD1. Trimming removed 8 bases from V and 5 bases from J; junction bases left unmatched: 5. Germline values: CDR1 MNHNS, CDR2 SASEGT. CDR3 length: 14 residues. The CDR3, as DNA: TGTGCCAGCCATGGACAGGGACGGGCCAACGTCCTGACTTTC. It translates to CASHGQGRANVLTF.

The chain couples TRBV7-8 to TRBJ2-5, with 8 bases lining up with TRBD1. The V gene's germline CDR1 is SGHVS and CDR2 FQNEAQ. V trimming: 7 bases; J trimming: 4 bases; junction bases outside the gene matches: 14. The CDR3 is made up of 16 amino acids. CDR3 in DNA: TGTGCCAGCACCTCCCGGGAAGGGCAGGGGGCAGAGACCCAGTACTTC. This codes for CASTSREGQGAETQYF. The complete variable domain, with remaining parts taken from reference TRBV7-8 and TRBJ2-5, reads GAGVSQSPRYKVAKRGQDVALRCDPISGHVSLFWYQQALGQGPEFLTYFQNEAQLDKSGLPSDRFFAERPEGSVSTLKIQRTQQEDSAVYLCASTSREGQGAETQYFGPGTRLLVL.

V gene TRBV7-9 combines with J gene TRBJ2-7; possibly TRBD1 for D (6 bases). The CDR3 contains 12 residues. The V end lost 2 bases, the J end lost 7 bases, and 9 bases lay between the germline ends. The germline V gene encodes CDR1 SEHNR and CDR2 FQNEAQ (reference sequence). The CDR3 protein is CASSLQGIEQYF. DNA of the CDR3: TGTGCCAGCAGCTTACAGGGGATTGAGCAGTACTTC.

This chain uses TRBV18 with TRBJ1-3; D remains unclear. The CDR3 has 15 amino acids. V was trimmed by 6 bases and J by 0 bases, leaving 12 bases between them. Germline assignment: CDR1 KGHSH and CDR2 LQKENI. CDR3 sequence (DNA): TGTGCCAGCTCTCCTCTAGAGTTCTCTGGAAACACCATATATTTT. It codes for CASSPLEFSGNTIYF.

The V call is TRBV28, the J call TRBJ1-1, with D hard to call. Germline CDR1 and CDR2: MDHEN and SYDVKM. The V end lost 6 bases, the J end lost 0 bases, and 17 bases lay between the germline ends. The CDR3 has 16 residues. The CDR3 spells CASRQPGGQMNTEAFF. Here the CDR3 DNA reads TGTGCCAGCAGACAACCTGGTGGCCAGATGAACACTGAAGCTTTCTTT.

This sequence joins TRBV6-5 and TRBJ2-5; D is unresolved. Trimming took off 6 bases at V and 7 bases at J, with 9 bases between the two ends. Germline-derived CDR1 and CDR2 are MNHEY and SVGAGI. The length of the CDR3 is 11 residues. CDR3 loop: CASRRQSTQYF. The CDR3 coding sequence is TGTGCCAGCAGGAGGCAGTCGACCCAGTACTTC.

CDR3: CASSLSSGSYNEQFF. The CDR3 DNA sequence: TGTGCCAGCAGTTTATCTAGCGGGTCCTACAATGAGCAGTTCTTC. The genes are TRBV27 and TRBJ2-1; 7 bases align to TRBD2. This CDR3 has 15 residues. The germline V gene has CDR1 MNHEY and CDR2 SMNVEV (reference sequence). V was pared by 0 bases and J by 1 base, with 0 bases of the junction left unmatched.

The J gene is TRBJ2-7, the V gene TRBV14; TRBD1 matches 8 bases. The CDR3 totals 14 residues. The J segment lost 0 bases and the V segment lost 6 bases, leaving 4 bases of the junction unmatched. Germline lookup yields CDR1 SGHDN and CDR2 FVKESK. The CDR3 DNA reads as TGTGCCAGCAGTCGACAGGGGACCTCCTACGAGCAGTACTTC. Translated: CASSRQGTSYEQYF.

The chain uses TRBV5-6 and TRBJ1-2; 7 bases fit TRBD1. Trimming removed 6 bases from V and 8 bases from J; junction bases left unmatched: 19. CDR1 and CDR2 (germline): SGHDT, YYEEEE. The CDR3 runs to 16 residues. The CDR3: CASTFRDPDRVDGYTF. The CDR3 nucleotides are TGTGCCAGCACCTTCCGGGACCCCGACAGGGTGGACGGCTACACCTTC.

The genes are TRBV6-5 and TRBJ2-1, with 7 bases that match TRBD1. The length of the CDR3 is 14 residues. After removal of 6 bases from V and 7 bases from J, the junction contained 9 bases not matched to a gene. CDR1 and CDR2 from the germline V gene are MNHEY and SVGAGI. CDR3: CASSIHRGLNEQFF. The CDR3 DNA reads TGTGCCAGCAGCATCCACAGGGGATTGAATGAGCAGTTCTTC.

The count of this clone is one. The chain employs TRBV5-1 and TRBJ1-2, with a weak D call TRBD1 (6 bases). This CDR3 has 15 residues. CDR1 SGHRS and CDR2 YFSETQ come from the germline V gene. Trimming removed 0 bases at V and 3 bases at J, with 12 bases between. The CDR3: CASSLVQGEDYGYTF. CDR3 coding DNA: TGCGCCAGCAGCTTGGTACAGGGCGAAGACTATGGCTACACCTTC.

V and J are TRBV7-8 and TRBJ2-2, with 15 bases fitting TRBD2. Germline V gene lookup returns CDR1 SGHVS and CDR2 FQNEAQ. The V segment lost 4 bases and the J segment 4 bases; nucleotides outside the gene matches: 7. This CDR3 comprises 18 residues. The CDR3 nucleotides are TGTGCCAGCAGCTGGACTAGCGGGGGGGGACGTGGCACCGGGGAGCTGTTTTTT. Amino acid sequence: CASSWTSGGGRGTGELFF. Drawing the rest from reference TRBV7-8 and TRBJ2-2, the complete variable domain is GAGVSQSPRYKVAKRGQDVALRCDPISGHVSLFWYQQALGQGPEFLTYFQNEAQLDKSGLPSDRFFAERPEGSVSTLKIQRTQQEDSAVYLCASSWTSGGGRGTGELFFGEGSRLTVL.